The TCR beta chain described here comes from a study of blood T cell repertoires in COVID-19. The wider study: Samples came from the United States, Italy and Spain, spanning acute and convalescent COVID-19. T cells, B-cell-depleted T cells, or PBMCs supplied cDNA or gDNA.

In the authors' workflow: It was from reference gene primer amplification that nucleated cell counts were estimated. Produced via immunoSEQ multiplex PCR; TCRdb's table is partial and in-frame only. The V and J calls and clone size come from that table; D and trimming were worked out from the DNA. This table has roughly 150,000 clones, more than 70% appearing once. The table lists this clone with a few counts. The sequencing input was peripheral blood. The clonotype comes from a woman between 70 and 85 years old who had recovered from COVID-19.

Here the CDR3 DNA reads TGCGCCAGCAGCTTGGGGGACAGGGACACCGGGGAGCTGTTTTTT. Translating gives CASSLGDRDTGELFF. This chain uses TRBV5-1 with TRBJ2-2; TRBD1 agrees at 9 bases. Germline loops: CDR1 SGHRS, CDR2 YFSETQ. The V gene end was trimmed by 0 bases and the J gene end by 3 bases; junction bases not matched to a gene: 0. The CDR3 covers 15 residues.